This T cell receptor beta chain was retrieved from a study of long-term antiretroviral therapy in people with HIV. Germline CDR1 MNHEY, CDR2 SVGAGI. The V gene end was trimmed by 7 bases and the J gene end by 4 bases; junction bases not matched to a gene: 7. The CDR3 has 15 amino acids. All donors provided no fewer than one pre-ART and no fewer than two post-ART PBMC samples. The libraries were made with immunoSEQ v3.0 at survey level. The repertoire was sequenced with immunoSEQ multiplex PCR; TCRdb's copy has only in-frame clones and lacks some. The profile covers roughly 39,000 clones, with 75% to 90% appearing a single time and almost 4% taken by the ten largest.

The sequences come from unsorted PBMCs, collected just before starting antiretroviral therapy. The sequence was obtained from a woman between 18 and 29 years old with HIV. The chain links TRBV6-5 to TRBJ2-1, with TRBD2 identical over 10 bases. The CDR3: CASKATSGNYNEQFF. The CDR3, as DNA: TGTGCCAGCAAGGCTACTAGCGGGAATTACAATGAGCAGTTCTTC.